The rows below give T cell receptor beta chains drawn from one sample of a study of shared clonotypes between healthy human individuals. This table comes from immunoSEQ multiplex PCR, and its TCRdb copy is limited to in-frame clones, with some not included. The table shows some 1 million clones, with roughly 80% occurring only once. The sample comprised memory CD4+ T cells sorted from blood. The receptors shown here come from a man younger than 35 in good health. Both conserved end residues are part of each CDR3. Fields, in order: J gene, D gene, V gene, clone size, CDR3 DNA, CDR3 protein. D genes are given only for firm matches. Clone size is given for some rows only: seen once, a few or many times, or a class if the clone is expanded.

J: TRBJ2-3
D: TRBD2
V: TRBV4-1
size: NA
DNA: TGCGCCAGCAGCCAAGGTCGGTCGGGAGGGCCATACGATACGCAGTATTTT
CDR3: CASSQGRSGGPYDTQYF

J: TRBJ2-3
D: TRBD2
V: TRBV5-1
size: few
DNA: TGCGCCAGCAGCCCGCGCGGGGGGCCAGAGGATACGCAGTATTTT
CDR3: CASSPRGGPEDTQYF

J: TRBJ2-5
D: NA
V: TRBV5-6
size: NA
DNA: TGTGCCAGCAGCTTGGGCGCTAAGCTACAAGAGACCCAGTACTTC
CDR3: CASSLGAKLQETQYF

J: TRBJ2-2
D: TRBD2
V: TRBV7-9
size: NA
DNA: TGTGCCAGCAGCGTCAAAGTGCGACTAGCGGGTTTAACCGGGGAGCTGTTTTTT
CDR3: CASSVKVRLAGLTGELFF

J: TRBJ2-4
D: TRBD1
V: TRBV6-9
size: NA
DNA: TGTGCCAGCAGACCCGGGACAGGGTACCCCTTAGCCAAAAACATTCAGTACTTC
CDR3: CASRPGTGYPLAKNIQYF

J: TRBJ1-6
D: NA
V: TRBV5-1
size: NA
DNA: TGCGCCAGCAGCTCGGGGTCCGGCCTGGGTGATTCACCCCTCCACTTT
CDR3: CASSSGSGLGDSPLHF

J: TRBJ2-3
D: NA
V: TRBV30
size: NA
DNA: TGTGCCTGGAGTCGCGGGGCCCCAGATACGCAGTATTTT
CDR3: CAWSRGAPDTQYF

J: TRBJ1-2
D: TRBD1
V: TRBV5-1
size: many
DNA: TGCGCCAGCAGCCCTTATGGACAGGGATTGTATGGCTACACCTTC
CDR3: CASSPYGQGLYGYTF

J: TRBJ2-3
D: NA
V: TRBV4-1
size: NA
DNA: TGCGCCAGCAGCCCCCAAGGACAGCGCACAGATACGCAGTATTTT
CDR3: CASSPQGQRTDTQYF

J: TRBJ2-1
D: NA
V: TRBV28
size: NA
DNA: TGTGCCAGCAGTTTCAGCCCCGATGAGCAGTTCTTC
CDR3: CASSFSPDEQFF

J: TRBJ1-1
D: TRBD1
V: TRBV11-2
size: NA
DNA: TGTGCCAGCAGTCGAAACAGGGGGCCAGGCACTGAAGCTTTCTTT
CDR3: CASSRNRGPGTEAFF

J: TRBJ2-6
D: NA
V: TRBV29-1
size: NA
DNA: TGCAGCGCCCCGACTACCCAGGGATCTGGGGCCAACGTCCTGACTTTC
CDR3: CSAPTTQGSGANVLTF